This record looks at one T cell receptor beta chain sequence and its context. The antigen is not known. Time point given: patch test 3, about 24 weeks after DPC sensitization. Noted treatment: therapeutic diphenylcyclopropenone sensitization with weekly scalp DPC. This record belongs to a study of human T cells and chemical hapten exposure. Library construction involved attaching unique molecular identifiers to individual cDNA molecules, which allowed quantitative, reproducible TCR counting. TCRdb ran MiXCR on the RACE reads and lists one entry per CDR3 protein. The sample consists of 150,000 to 200,000 distinct CDR3 sequences, around a quarter of them appearing once. Notes on the study in general: Patch test score was positively correlated with the counts of PT1 expanded TCRs.

J gave up 8 bases and V 6 bases, and 4 bases lay outside the gene matches. Germline CDR1 and CDR2: ENHRY and SYGVKD. This CDR3 comprises 13 residues. The origin of this receptor is a woman aged 18-29 years with alopecia areata. Some clones in this sample may be carry-over from other donors' samples. The sequences come from whole blood, collected in connection with sensitization to the hapten diphenylcyclopropenone (DPC). J is TRBJ1-1 and V is TRBV10-3, with TRBD1 identical over 12 bases. CDR3 sequence: CAIRGQGAEEAFF. CDR3 nucleotide sequence: TGTGCCATCAGGGGACAGGGGGCAGAGGAAGCTTTCTTT.